This entry is about one T cell receptor (beta chain). Its antigen is as yet unknown. The sample comes from a study of T cell responses to AZD1222 COVID-19 vaccine. The study's findings and limits: The study found vaccine-associated CD4 TCRs spanning spike, dominant at 160-218 and 743-854. Baseline seropositives among AZD1222 recipients totaled only 6 or 7. There were repertoire samples only from the period after the peak T cell response.

The V gene lost 5 bases and the J gene lost 3 bases, with 19 bases spanning the gap. Germline assignment: CDR1 SGHAT and CDR2 FQNNGV. The CDR3 has 17 residues. Profiled with immunoSEQ multiplex PCR; TCRdb holds only in-frame clones, not every one. The sample has 150,000 to 200,000 clones; 92% are singletons. The genes are TRBV11-2 and TRBJ1-4; D might be TRBD1 (5 bases). The clonotype was recovered from an adult who received the AZD1222 COVID-19 vaccine. The source material was peripheral blood, sampled 28 days after the second AZD1222 dose. The CDR3 DNA reads TGTGCCAGCAGCGTCCGTAGCACCACGGGGGCTAATGAAAAACTGTTTTTT. It yields the protein CASSVRSTTGANEKLFF.